These 25 T cell receptor beta chains originate from one sample sequenced in a study of T cell responses to AZD1222 COVID-19 vaccine. Some clones are missing from TCRdb's copy, which holds only in-frame ones; the method was immunoSEQ multiplex PCR. The table has 130,000 or so clones, about 86% seen once. The sequencing here drew on peripheral blood, taken on day 0 of AZD1222 vaccination. The origin of the receptors is an adult in good health.

This chain joins TRBV2 and TRBJ2-1, with 14 nucleotides matching TRBD2. The CDR3 length is 16 residues. Germline assignment: CDR1 SNHLY and CDR2 FYNNEI. V shed 6 bases and J 9 bases; nucleotides not matched to a gene: 10. The CDR3 is CASRKRGTSGGTEQFF. CDR3 bases: TGTGCCAGCAGGAAAAGGGGGACTAGCGGGGGAACTGAGCAGTTCTTC.

The chain links TRBV7-9 to TRBJ2-5; the D call may be TRBD1 or TRBD2 (7 bases each). Germline CDR1 and CDR2: SEHNR and FQNEAQ (reference sequence). The ends were cut back, 5 bases at V and 5 bases at J, with 18 bases in the middle. The CDR3 is made up of 15 amino acids. CDR3 bases: TGTGCCAGCAGCATTCAGCAGGGGGGAGGGGAGACCCAGTACTTC. It specifies CASSIQQGGGETQYF. Full variable domain (outside the CDR3, taken from reference TRBV7-9 and TRBJ2-5): DTGVSQNPRHKITKRGQNVTFRCDPISEHNRLYWYRQTLGQGPEFLTYFQNEAQLEKSRLLSDRFSAERPKGSFSTLEIQRTEQGDSAMYLCASSIQQGGGETQYFGPGTRLLVL.

The chain links TRBV7-2 to TRBJ1-1; D unclear. Trimming removed 2 bases from V and 1 base from J, with 8 bases in between. This CDR3 is built from 14 residues. Germline V gives CDR1 SGHTA, CDR2 FQGNSA. CDR3 sequence reads: CASSLYTGNTEAFF. For the CDR3, the DNA is TGTGCCAGCAGCTTATACACGGGGAACACTGAAGCTTTCTTT.

The genes are TRBV6-4 and TRBJ2-1; TRBD2 agrees at 8 bases. CDR1 is MRHNA and CDR2 is SNTAGT in the germline V gene. V shed 2 bases, J shed 0 bases, and the junction held 0 bases outside the gene matches. This CDR3 has 15 residues. The CDR3 spells CASSDTSGSYNEQFF. CDR3 DNA sequence: TGTGCCAGCAGTGACACTAGCGGCTCCTACAATGAGCAGTTCTTC.

J is TRBJ2-5 and V is TRBV27; 13 bases agree with TRBD2. The germline CDR1 and CDR2 sequences are MNHEY and SMNVEV (reference sequence). The CDR3 consists of 16 residues. V trimming: 5 bases; J trimming: 3 bases; junction bases outside the gene matches: 6. The CDR3 region is CASSALGLAGEETQYF. The CDR3 region has the DNA TGTGCCAGCAGTGCGCTCGGACTAGCGGGAGAAGAGACCCAGTACTTC.

V and J are TRBV7-3 and TRBJ2-3; D gene unclear. The CDR3 consists of 13 residues. In germline, CDR1 is SGHTA, CDR2 FQGTGA. V was pared by 5 bases and J by 4 bases, with 10 bases between. CDR3: CASSARVADTQYF. For the CDR3, the DNA is TGTGCCAGCAGCGCCCGTGTGGCAGATACGCAGTATTTT.

The rearrangement uses TRBV5-1 and TRBJ2-1; possible D gene TRBD2, 5 bases. Per germline, CDR1 SGHRS and CDR2 YFSETQ. CDR3 length: 15 residues. V lost 3 bases, J lost 9 bases, and 19 bases lay in between. CDR3 sequence (DNA): TGCGCCAGCAGCTACGACGGGGTCTTGCCGATTGAGCAGTTCTTC. It codes for CASSYDGVLPIEQFF.

The chain carries TRBV5-1 and TRBJ1-4; D unclear. Trimming removed 0 bases from V and 6 bases from J, with 0 bases in between. The CDR3 has 11 residues. Germline V gene sequence: CDR1 SGHRS, CDR2 YFSETQ. The CDR3 loop is CASSLDEKLFF. For the CDR3, the DNA is TGCGCCAGCAGCTTGGATGAAAAACTGTTTTTT.

The rearrangement uses TRBV4-3 and TRBJ2-3; TRBD2 matches at 7 bases. CDR3 length equals 16 residues. The germline CDR1 and CDR2 sequences are LGHNA and YSLEER. V lost 0 bases, J lost 1 base, and 4 bases stayed unmatched. This CDR3 reads CASSQDTSDGTDTQYF. The DNA for the CDR3 is TGCGCCAGCAGCCAAGATACTAGCGATGGCACAGATACGCAGTATTTT.

The V call is TRBV3-1 (or the pseudogene TRBV3-2), the J call TRBJ1-1; D unclear. In germline, CDR1 is LGHDT, CDR2 YNNKEL (reference sequence). The length of the CDR3 is 14 residues. Trimming removed 0 bases from V and 1 base from J, with 6 bases in between. In nucleotides, the CDR3 is TGTGCCAGCAGCCAAGAAAGGAGGAACACTGAAGCTTTCTTT. It codes for CASSQERRNTEAFF.

V gene TRBV3-1 (or the pseudogene TRBV3-2) combines with J gene TRBJ2-3, with a possible D match to TRBD2 (6 bases). V lost 0 bases and J 2 bases, leaving 9 bases between the germline ends. This CDR3 has 15 residues. Germline CDR1 is LGHDT and CDR2 is YNNKEL (reference sequence). The CDR3 loop is CASSQDQDYTDTQYF. In DNA, the CDR3 is TGTGCCAGCAGCCAAGATCAGGACTACACAGATACGCAGTATTTT.

CDR3 residues: CASSEGLAELYNEQFF. The CDR3 DNA reads TGCGCCAGCAGCGAGGGACTAGCGGAGCTCTACAATGAGCAGTTCTTC. The chain couples TRBV4-1 to TRBJ2-1; 11 nucleotides agree with TRBD2. The CDR3 contains 16 residues. The junction had 6 bases not matched to a gene; V was cut back by 5 bases and J by 3 bases. Germline V gene sequence: CDR1 MGHRA, CDR2 YSYEKL.

This clone came up a few times. This chain connects TRBV7-2 to TRBJ1-5; TRBD1 matches at 9 bases. The V segment lost 5 bases and the J segment 5 bases; nucleotides outside the gene matches: 7. CDR1 is SGHTA and CDR2 is FQGNSA in the germline V gene. The CDR3 extends over 15 amino acids. The chain's CDR3 is CASSLWTGVYQPQHF. CDR3 bases: TGTGCCAGCAGCCTATGGACAGGGGTATATCAGCCCCAGCATTTT. The full variable domain, rest sourced from reference TRBV7-2 and TRBJ1-5, is GAGVSQSPSNKVTEKGKDVELRCDPISGHTALYWYRQSLGQGLEFLIYFQGNSAPDKSGLPSDRFSAERTGGSVSTLTIQRTQQEDSAVYLCASSLWTGVYQPQHFGDGTRLSIL.

The V and J genes are TRBV5-4 and TRBJ1-1, with 8 nucleotides matching TRBD1. J lost 0 bases, V lost 4 bases, and 5 bases had no gene match. The CDR3 is 15 amino acids. Per the germline V gene, CDR1 is SGHNT and CDR2 is YYREEE (reference sequence). In nucleotides, the CDR3 is TGTGCCAGCAGCGATGGACAGGGCCTGAACACTGAAGCTTTCTTT. It yields the protein CASSDGQGLNTEAFF.

V is TRBV5-6 and J is TRBJ2-7, with D maybe TRBD1 (6 bases). The germline gives CDR1 SGHDT, CDR2 YYEEEE. V shed 4 bases and J shed 2 bases, with 13 bases lying between them. The CDR3 loop spans 14 amino acids. The CDR3 DNA sequence: TGTGCCAGCAGCCCTAGGGGACAAGCCTACGAGCAGTACTTC. Protein sequence: CASSPRGQAYEQYF.

This rearrangement joins TRBV7-2 to TRBJ1-2; 9 nucleotides agree with TRBD1. The CDR3 consists of 16 residues. With V trimmed by 1 base and J by 0 bases, 3 bases remained unmatched. The V gene's germline CDR1 is SGHTA and CDR2 FQGNSA. The CDR3 region has the DNA TGTGCCAGCAGCTTAGTCGGGACAGGGTCTAACTATGGCTACACCTTC. It encodes CASSLVGTGSNYGYTF.

The gene calls are TRBV6-1 and TRBJ2-1; TRBD1 might be the D (6 bases). CDR3 length equals 16 residues. Trimming pared 1 base from V and 1 base from J, leaving 11 bases between. Germline V gene data show CDR1 as MNHNS and CDR2 as SASEGT. The DNA for the CDR3 is TGTGCCAGCAGTGAAGGCTGGGGGCCGTCCTACAATGAGCAGTTCTTC. This translates into CASSEGWGPSYNEQFF.

The chain couples TRBV7-3 to TRBJ2-5, with D perhaps TRBD2 (6 bases). Germline CDR1 and CDR2: SGHTA and FQGTGA. The CDR3 length is 13 residues. V lost 4 bases to trimming and J lost 7 bases, with 13 bases between them. CDR3: CASSSIVGGTQYF. Written as DNA, the CDR3 is TGTGCCAGCAGCTCCATTGTGGGGGGGACCCAGTACTTC.

The J gene is TRBJ2-3, the V gene TRBV4-3, with D perhaps matching TRBD1 (5 bases). Germline assignment: CDR1 LGHNA and CDR2 YSLEER. The V and J ends lost 0 bases and 5 bases respectively, with 15 bases between them. This CDR3 region has 16 residues. DNA for the CDR3: TGCGCCAGCAGCCAAGATGTAGCAGACAGAGGAGATACGCAGTATTTT. Protein: CASSQDVADRGDTQYF.

The V gene is TRBV10-2, the J gene TRBJ1-4; D call uncertain. Germline values: CDR1 WSHSY, CDR2 SAAADI. This CDR3 comprises 14 residues. Trimming removed 6 bases from V and 3 bases from J, with 11 bases in between. In nucleotides, the CDR3 is TGCGCCAGCAGGAGGGAAAGTGCTAATGAAAAACTGTTTTTT. This codes for CASRRESANEKLFF.

J is TRBJ2-3 and V is TRBV15, with D perhaps TRBD1 or TRBD2 (5 bases each). Germline V CDR1 and CDR2: LNHNV, YYDKDF (reference sequence). The ends were cut back, 1 base at V and 0 bases at J, with 8 bases in the middle. The CDR3 extends over 15 amino acids. CDR3 protein: CATSRVGDSTDTQYF. The CDR3 region has the DNA TGTGCCACCAGCAGAGTGGGGGATAGCACAGATACGCAGTATTTT.

J is TRBJ2-3 and V is TRBV18; the D is unclear. V lost 2 bases to trimming and J lost 9 bases, with 12 bases between them. Germline CDR1 and CDR2: KGHSH and LQKENI. The CDR3 spans 13 residues. This CDR3 is CASSPSDGSTQYF. CDR3 in DNA: TGTGCCAGCTCACCATCGGACGGGTCCACGCAGTATTTT.

This rearrangement joins TRBV7-3 to TRBJ2-1; TRBD2 matches at 9 bases. The CDR3 contains 15 residues. Unmatched junction bases numbered 2, after V lost 5 bases and J lost 0 bases. Looked up from germline, CDR1 is SGHTA and CDR2 is FQGTGA. The CDR3: CASSPAGGSYNEQFF. In DNA form, the CDR3 reads TGTGCCAGCAGCCCAGCGGGGGGCTCCTACAATGAGCAGTTCTTC.

The V and J genes are TRBV9 and TRBJ2-3; TRBD1 matches at 8 bases. CDR1 is SGDLS, CDR2 YYNGEE, per germline. The CDR3 runs to 15 residues. After removal of 1 base from V and 3 bases from J, the junction contained 4 bases not matched to a gene. DNA of the CDR3: TGTGCCAGCAGCGTACAGGGGGCTGCTACAGATACGCAGTATTTT. Encoded protein: CASSVQGAATDTQYF.

The gene calls are TRBV27 and TRBJ2-7, with a possible D match to TRBD1 (6 bases). The CDR3 is 15 amino acids. V lost 6 bases, J lost 4 bases, and 19 bases lay in between. CDR1 and CDR2 (germline): MNHEY, SMNVEV (reference sequence). The CDR3: CASRITGTYQYEQYF. The CDR3 nucleotides read TGTGCCAGCAGGATCACAGGGACGTACCAATACGAGCAGTACTTC.